Below are 22 T cell receptor beta chains sequenced from a single sample in a study of shared clonotypes between healthy human individuals. Repertoires were generated with immunoSEQ multiplex PCR, while TCRdb's copy carries only in-frame clones and drops some. The repertoire holds 2 million to 2.5 million clones, with roughly 93% as singletons. The sample comprised naive CD4+ T cells from PBMCs. The subset here: CD45RA+ positively selected. Receptors originate from a man aged 18 to 29 in good health. Some clones in this sample may be carry-over from other donors' samples.

A remark on this clone: The same CDR3 also results from other DNA sequences found in this sample. V usage is TRBV18 and J usage is TRBJ1-2, with 9 bases fitting TRBD1. CDR1 KGHSH and CDR2 LQKENI come from the germline V gene. J was trimmed by 5 bases and V by 5 bases; bases with no gene match: 3. This CDR3 spans 13 amino acids. CDR3 DNA: TGTGCCAGCTCAGCCGGACAGGGGTATGGCTACACCTTC. Encoded protein: CASSAGQGYGYTF.

The gene calls are TRBV9 and TRBJ1-2; D ambiguous. CDR3 length equals 15 residues. V gave up 6 bases and J gave up 0 bases, with 15 bases separating them. Germline values: CDR1 SGDLS, CDR2 YYNGEE. The CDR3 nucleotides are TGTGCCAGCACCAAAGGGTGGACCGCTAACTATGGCTACACCTTC. The encoded protein is CASTKGWTANYGYTF.

Here the CDR3 DNA reads TGTGCCAGCAGCTTGGGACAGGGGGCGCTCGGATATGGCTACACCTTC. Translating it yields CASSLGQGALGYGYTF. The chain is built from TRBV5-8 and TRBJ1-2, with 10 bases identical to TRBD1. The J segment lost 5 bases and the V segment lost 0 bases, leaving 7 bases of the junction unmatched. The CDR3 runs to 16 residues. Germline values: CDR1 SGHTS, CDR2 YDEGEE.

V gene TRBV4-1 combines with J gene TRBJ1-5; no firm D call. Looked up from germline, CDR1 is MGHRA and CDR2 is YSYEKL. V was cut by 0 bases and J by 7 bases, with 10 bases left in between. The CDR3 sequence is 14 residues long. The CDR3 coding sequence is TGCGCCAGCAGCCAAGATCCTGGTTTACAGCCCCAGCATTTT. Translating it yields CASSQDPGLQPQHF.

The V and J genes are TRBV18 and TRBJ2-7, with 8 bases that match TRBD1. Germline V lookup: CDR1 KGHSH, CDR2 LQKENI. The CDR3 runs 14 residues. Trimming at V came to 6 bases and at J to 5 bases, leaving 9 bases not matched to a gene. This chain's CDR3 is CASSFQGAGDEQYF. DNA for the CDR3: TGTGCCAGCTCCTTCCAGGGGGCGGGCGACGAGCAGTACTTC.

This clone was counted a single time. The chain couples TRBV6-1 to TRBJ2-1; 10 bases are a match to TRBD1. The CDR3 is 13 residues long. Trimming took 8 bases from V and 7 from J; bases not matched to a gene: 5. The germline CDR1 and CDR2 sequences are MNHNS and SASEGT. The CDR3 loop reads CASGTGVRNEQFF. CDR3 DNA sequence: TGTGCCAGCGGGACAGGGGTCCGAAATGAGCAGTTCTTC.

The chain is built from TRBV6-6 and TRBJ2-7; the D is unclear. CDR1 MNHNY and CDR2 SVGAGI come from the germline V gene (reference sequence). With 1 base removed from V and 6 bases from J, the gap between germline ends came to 13 bases. There are 14 residues in the CDR3. Written as DNA, the CDR3 is TGTGCCAGCAGTTACTACGGGCCCATGAGCGAGCAGTACTTC. Translation: CASSYYGPMSEQYF.

The chain joins TRBV10-3 to TRBJ1-1, with TRBD1 identical over 7 bases. CDR3 length: 14 residues. The germline V gene encodes CDR1 ENHRY and CDR2 SYGVKD. The trim removed 7 bases at V and 3 bases at J, leaving 8 bases unmatched. In DNA, the CDR3 is TGTGCCATCACTACCGGGCAGGGGGACACTGAAGCTTTCTTT. This translates into CAITTGQGDTEAFF.

For the CDR3, the DNA is TGTGCCAGCAGGTCCCTAGCTACAGATACGCAGTATTTT. The encoded protein is CASRSLATDTQYF. The chain has TRBV2 and TRBJ2-3; possible D gene TRBD2, 5 bases. This CDR3 contains 13 residues. Looked up from germline, CDR1 is SNHLY and CDR2 is FYNNEI. V was trimmed by 6 bases and J by 3 bases, leaving 10 bases between them.

The rearrangement links TRBV29-1 to TRBJ1-4; possible D gene TRBD1, 6 bases. V dropped 6 bases and J dropped 5 bases, with 16 bases sitting between them. CDR1 and CDR2 (germline): SQVTM, ANQGSEA. The CDR3 has 14 residues. The CDR3 reads CSVFTTGTNEKLFF. The CDR3 nucleotides read TGCAGCGTGTTCACTACAGGGACAAATGAAAAACTGTTTTTT.

The chain is built from TRBV2 and TRBJ2-5, with D perhaps being TRBD1 or TRBD2 (6 bases each). Germline V gives CDR1 SNHLY, CDR2 FYNNEI. V gave up 7 bases and J gave up 2 bases, with 14 bases separating them. The CDR3 length is 14 residues. The CDR3 loop is CASNKGGLQETQYF. The CDR3 coding sequence is TGTGCCAGCAATAAGGGGGGCCTTCAAGAGACCCAGTACTTC. The variable domain in full, completed from reference TRBV2 and TRBJ2-5, reads EPEVTQTPSHQVTQMGQEVILRCVPISNHLYFYWYRQILGQKVEFLVSFYNNEISEKSEIFDDQFSVERPDGSNFTLKIRSTKLEDSAMYFCASNKGGLQETQYFGPGTRLLVL.

This rearrangement joins TRBV29-1 to TRBJ1-1, with TRBD1 identical over 7 bases. The CDR3 runs to 12 residues. Germline lookup yields CDR1 SQVTM and CDR2 ANQGSEA. The junction had 10 bases not matched to a gene; V was cut back by 7 bases and J by 8 bases. CDR3 DNA: TGCAGCGGAACCGACAGGGCTGACGAAGCTTTCTTT. This codes for CSGTDRADEAFF.

V usage is TRBV2 and J usage is TRBJ1-2, with D possibly TRBD1 on 5 matching bases. V gave up 2 bases and J gave up 8 bases, with 15 bases separating them. The germline V gene has CDR1 SNHLY and CDR2 FYNNEI. The CDR3 runs to 14 residues. This CDR3 is CASSERGAPGGYTF. In DNA form, the CDR3 reads TGTGCCAGCAGTGAAAGAGGGGCTCCGGGGGGCTACACCTTC.

With respect to this clone: The identical CDR3 is also encoded by other nucleotide sequences in the sample. This chain connects TRBV30 to TRBJ2-5, with TRBD2 matching 7 bases. This CDR3 region has 13 residues. Germline V gives CDR1 GTSNPN, CDR2 SVGIG (reference sequence). V shed 0 bases, J shed 4 bases, and the junction held 2 bases outside the gene matches. CDR3 region: CAWSVAGSETQYF. CDR3 bases: TGTGCCTGGAGTGTAGCGGGGTCAGAGACCCAGTACTTC.

The chain has TRBV7-2 and TRBJ1-2; D might be TRBD1 (6 bases). Germline CDR1 SGHTA, CDR2 FQGNSA. The CDR3 spans 15 residues. V lost 3 bases and J lost 2, with 13 bases in between. The CDR3 spells CASSLGGGTNYGYTF. In DNA form, the CDR3 reads TGTGCCAGCAGCTTGGGTGGAGGGACAAACTATGGCTACACCTTC.

This clone was detected once. Compared with germline, one end of the junction differs, possibly owing to a read error. The chain employs TRBV20-1 and TRBJ1-2; D call uncertain. This CDR3 contains 10 residues. Germline V lookup: CDR1 DFQATT, CDR2 SNEGSKA (reference sequence). The CDR3 loop is CSARNQRAPF. CDR3 sequence (DNA): TGCAGTGCTCGAAACCAAAGGGCCCCATTC.

The rearrangement joins TRBV2 to TRBJ2-7; 7 bases line up with TRBD1. The CDR3 covers 15 residues. V trimming: 7 bases; J trimming: 0 bases; junction bases outside the gene matches: 9. Per germline, CDR1 SNHLY and CDR2 FYNNEI. CDR3 region: CASNRGQTGSYEQYF. The CDR3 bases are TGTGCCAGCAATCGGGGACAGACAGGCTCCTACGAGCAGTACTTC.

The CDR3 reads CASRPGQGLGYGYTF. The CDR3 bases are TGTGCCAGCAGACCTGGACAGGGTCTGGGGTATGGCTACACCTTC. The rearrangement joins TRBV6-5 to TRBJ1-2; 8 nucleotides align to TRBD1. The germline V gene encodes CDR1 MNHEY and CDR2 SVGAGI. V shed 6 bases and J 5 bases; nucleotides not matched to a gene: 11. CDR3 length equals 15 residues.

The chain employs TRBV4-1 and TRBJ1-2; the D gene is possibly TRBD1 (5 bases). V lost 0 bases and J 0 bases, leaving 17 bases between the germline ends. There are 18 residues in the CDR3. The germline CDR1 and CDR2 sequences are MGHRA and YSYEKL. The CDR3 coding sequence is TGCGCCAGCAGCCAAGATATGGGGCGGGGGGGAGCTAACTATGGCTACACCTTC. Its protein is CASSQDMGRGGANYGYTF.

V and J are TRBV25-1 and TRBJ1-1; no reliable D call. Trimming stripped 2 bases from V and 5 bases from J, with 3 bases between. CDR1 MGHDK and CDR2 SYGVNS come from the germline V gene. The CDR3 loop spans 11 amino acids. This CDR3 is CASSERTEAFF. DNA of the CDR3: TGTGCCAGCAGTGAAAGGACTGAAGCTTTCTTT.

The chain couples TRBV4-2 to TRBJ2-5; TRBD2 matches at 10 bases. The J call may be mistaken, given a closer DNA end match to TRBJ2-7. The CDR3 covers 15 residues. The germline CDR1 and CDR2 sequences are LGHNA and YNFKEQ. CDR3 protein: CASSQPSGRAYEQYF. CDR3 nucleotides: TGTGCCAGCAGCCAACCGAGCGGGAGGGCCTACGAGCAGTACTTC.

This chain joins TRBV28 and TRBJ2-7; TRBD2 matches 10 bases. Germline loops: CDR1 MDHEN, CDR2 SYDVKM. The CDR3 loop spans 17 amino acids. The ends lost 4 bases at V and 3 bases at J; junction bases unmatched: 12. CDR3 region: CASSSDSLAGAHYEQYF. CDR3 nucleotides: TGTGCCAGCAGTTCCGATTCCCTAGCGGGAGCCCACTACGAGCAGTACTTC.